Reported below is one T cell receptor (beta chain). This entry is derived from a study of shared clonotypes between healthy human individuals. After removal of 5 bases from V and 3 bases from J, the junction contained 12 bases not matched to a gene. There are 17 residues in the CDR3. Germline lookup yields CDR1 MGHRA and CDR2 YSYEKL. Sequenced by immunoSEQ multiplex PCR; TCRdb stores in-frame clones only, minus some. Of more than 2 million clones listed, roughly 94% were seen once; the top ten hold 0.13%. The origin of this receptor is a young man in good health. Input material: naive CD4+ T cells sorted from blood. Subset meaning: CD45RA+ positively selected. The chain joins TRBV4-1 to TRBJ2-1, with 8 bases matching TRBD1. In nucleotides, the CDR3 is TGCGCCAGCAGCACCCGCGGGACAGGAATGAGCTACAATGAGCAGTTCTTC. Its translation is CASSTRGTGMSYNEQFF.